The present TCR beta chain was sequenced within a study of blood T cell repertoires in COVID-19. As originally analysed: Amplification of reference gene primers was used by the study to estimate nucleated cell counts. Clones were sequenced by immunoSEQ multiplex PCR, and TCRdb holds only the in-frame ones, with some missing. V and J calls and clone size are as listed in that table; D and trimming were resolved from the DNA. The sample holds 260,000 or so clones; around 88% are singletons and the top ten take approximately 6%. From germline, CDR1 is SGHRS and CDR2 YFSETQ. Germline trimming cut 5 bases from V and 2 bases from J; bases unmatched to any gene: 0. The CDR3 contains 13 residues.

This clonotype originated in an elderly man with acute or convalescent COVID-19. The specimen was peripheral blood. The chain has TRBV5-1 and TRBJ2-3; 9 positions match TRBD1. The DNA for the CDR3 is TGCGCCAGCAGACAGGGGGCCACAGATACGCAGTATTTT. Translation gives CASRQGATDTQYF.